The clone carrying this T cell receptor (beta chain) was counted at least ten times. This specimen comes from a study of T-cell reconstitution after alpha-beta-depleted transplantation in children. Unique molecular identifiers were incorporated into the prepared TCRbeta library. Via MiXCR, TCRdb re-called the PCR reads, giving one row per CDR3 protein. The sample lists around 450,000 distinct CDR3 sequences; over 40% were seen once. This TCR was recovered from a girl aged 2-10 years with aplastic anemia, due to receive a stem cell transplant. The sample in question was PBMCs, obtained before TCRalphabeta/CD19-depleted stem cell transplant.

The CDR3 loop reads CSAVNYGPTNTEAFF. As DNA, the CDR3 is TGCAGTGCCGTCAACTATGGTCCTACCAACACTGAAGCTTTCTTT. This rearrangement joins TRBV20-1 to TRBJ1-1; D ambiguous. The germline V and J ends were trimmed by 6 bases and 2 bases, with 19 bases remaining between them. The CDR3 spans 15 residues. Germline CDR1 and CDR2: DFQATT and SNEGSKA (reference sequence).